The rows below give T cell receptor beta chains drawn from one sample of a study of shared clonotypes between healthy human individuals. Assay used: immunoSEQ multiplex PCR; TCRdb lists only in-frame clones, some missing. The sample contains 1,400,000 or so clones, around 98.5% of which appear only once. The material sequenced was naive CD4+ T cells sorted from blood. Receptors originate from a young man in good health. Each CDR3 is given with its conserved first and last residue. D genes are given only for firm matches. Size is omitted from some rows. Given values are once, few, many or a class for expanded clones.

.	TRBV15	TRBD1	TRBJ1-2	TGTGCCACCAGCAGGTGGACAGGGGGCTATGGCTACACCTTC	CATSRWTGGYGYTF
.	TRBV27	.	TRBJ1-1	TGTGCCAGCAGGGAGAAGGGGTGGCAGAAGAACATGAACACTGAAGCTTTCTTT	CASREKGWQKNMNTEAFF
.	TRBV18	TRBD1	TRBJ2-7	TGTGCCAGCTCACGAAACAGGGGAGAGGGCTACGAGCAGTACTTC	CASSRNRGEGYEQYF
.	TRBV18	.	TRBJ2-2	TGTGCCAGCTCACCTGAAATTTTGGCCACCGGGGAGCTGTTTTTT	CASSPEILATGELFF
.	TRBV20-1	.	TRBJ1-1	TGCAGTGCTAGAGCAAAGACTGAAGCTTTCTTT	CSARAKTEAFF
.	TRBV5-8	TRBD1	TRBJ1-5	TGTGCCAGCAGCCGAGCGCGGCAGGGGGTCCGTCAGCCCCAGCATTTT	CASSRARQGVRQPQHF
.	TRBV10-3	.	TRBJ2-1	TGTGCCATCAGTGAGGGCGGAAGAGGGTACAATGAGCAGTTCTTC	CAISEGGRGYNEQFF
.	TRBV5-1	TRBD2	TRBJ2-2	TGCGCCAGCAGCTTGGAAAGCGGGATGAACACCGGGGAGCTGTTTTTT	CASSLESGMNTGELFF
.	TRBV6-6	.	TRBJ2-3	TGTGCCAGCAGTTACGTGGGAGATACGCAGTATTTT	CASSYVGDTQYF
.	TRBV30	TRBD2	TRBJ2-1	TGTGCCTGGTCCCTAGTGGCGGGAGCTTACAATGAGCAGTTCTTC	CAWSLVAGAYNEQFF
.	TRBV5-1	TRBD2	TRBJ2-5	TGCGCCAGCAGCTTTACTAGCGGGAGCGAGGAGACCCAGTACTTC	CASSFTSGSEETQYF
.	TRBV9	.	TRBJ2-5	TGTGCCAGCAGCGAGACCCCCGGGGAGACCCAGTACTTC	CASSETPGETQYF
.	TRBV14	.	TRBJ1-2	TGTGCCAGCAGCCAAGTTTCCGGGCCCACCTACTATGGCTACACCTTC	CASSQVSGPTYYGYTF
.	TRBV10-3	.	TRBJ1-1	TGTGCCATCAGTGTCTCGGGGTTGGACACTGAAGCTTTCTTT	CAISVSGLDTEAFF
.	TRBV13	TRBD1	TRBJ2-3	TGTGCCAGCAGCCATACGACAGGGGGCACAGATACGCAGTATTTT	CASSHTTGGTDTQYF
.	TRBV28	.	TRBJ2-2	TGTGCCAGCAGTCCCTGGACAGACAACACCGGGGAGCTGTTTTTT	CASSPWTDNTGELFF
.	TRBV13	.	TRBJ2-5	TGTGCCAGCAGCCATCGGGGGCCGACCGGGACCCAGTACTTC	CASSHRGPTGTQYF
.	TRBV5-1	TRBD1	TRBJ2-5	TGCGCCAGCAGCCAAGGGGGACAGGGGAGAGAGACCCAGTACTTC	CASSQGGQGRETQYF
.	TRBV28	.	TRBJ2-7	TGTGCCAGCAGTTCGACAGTCCCCACTCCCTACGAGCAGTACTTC	CASSSTVPTPYEQYF
.	TRBV5-1	.	TRBJ2-5	TGCGCCAGCAGCTTGGCCGGCAGCGAAGAGACCCAGTACTTC	CASSLAGSEETQYF
.	TRBV18	TRBD2	TRBJ2-5	TGTGCCAGCTCACTATCTCTAGCGGAGGGGGAGACCCAGTACTTC	CASSLSLAEGETQYF
.	TRBV7-9	TRBD1	TRBJ2-7	TGTGCCAGCAGCCACCGCCAGGGACAGGGAGGGTACGAGCAGTACTTC	CASSHRQGQGGYEQYF
.	TRBV28	TRBD2	TRBJ2-7	TGTGCCAGCAGTTTACGATTGGCCTCGGTCCGCGGGGGGCAGTACTTC	CASSLRLASVRGGQYF
.	TRBV29-1	TRBD1	TRBJ1-1	TGCAGCGTTGACATAACTCTGGACAGGGCGGACACTGAAGCTTTCTTT	CSVDITLDRADTEAFF
.	TRBV19	.	TRBJ2-1	TGTGCCAGTAGTATGTCAGGGGTTAACAATGAGCAGTTCTTC	CASSMSGVNNEQFF
.	TRBV4-3	TRBD2	TRBJ2-2	TGCGCCAGCAGCCAAGTAGGTAGCGGGAGCCCGAACACCGGGGAGCTGTTTTTT	CASSQVGSGSPNTGELFF
.	TRBV11-2	.	TRBJ2-3	TGTGCCAGCAGTCCGGGCCTTCTACGCTCCGAGTATTTT	CASSPGLLRSEYF
.	TRBV4-1	.	TRBJ2-6	TGCGCCAGCAGCCAAGACGCAGGGTCTAGCGGGGCCAACGTCCTGACTTTC	CASSQDAGSSGANVLTF
.	TRBV14	.	TRBJ2-1	TGTGCCAGCAGCTCTCGAGGACACAGCTCCTACAATGAGCAGTTCTTC	CASSSRGHSSYNEQFF
once	TRBV6-5	.	TRBJ1-4	TGTGCCAGCAGTTACGGGACGAGGGAAAAACTGTTTTTT	CASSYGTREKLFF
once	TRBV7-3	.	TRBJ2-7	TGTGCCAGCAGCTTAGGTCCCGGGGCGTCCTACGAGCAGTACTTC	CASSLGPGASYEQYF
.	TRBV6-5	TRBD1	TRBJ1-5	TGTGCCAGCAGCCTGCAGGGGGCTCAGCCCCAGCATTTT	CASSLQGAQPQHF
.	TRBV6-5	TRBD1	TRBJ1-2	TGTGCCAGCAGTTACTCGGGACAGATCGGAATCTATGGCTACACCTTC	CASSYSGQIGIYGYTF
.	TRBV11-3	.	TRBJ2-7	TGTGCCAGCAGCTGGAAGGGGGACTACGAGCAGTACTTC	CASSWKGDYEQYF
.	TRBV7-2	.	TRBJ1-2	TGTGCCAGCAGCTTATTACGGGAGAGGGAAGGCTACACCTTC	CASSLLREREGYTF
.	TRBV5-6	TRBD2	TRBJ2-3	TGTGCCAGCAGCCCGCTGGCGGGAGTGAAGAGAGATACGCAGTATTTT	CASSPLAGVKRDTQYF
.	TRBV9	.	TRBJ1-1	TGTGCCAGCAGCGTAGGGCCCGGGGACACTGAAGCTTTCTTT	CASSVGPGDTEAFF
.	TRBV27	TRBD1	TRBJ1-2	TGTGCCAGCAGTTTTGTCGACAGGGGTTATGGCTACACCTTC	CASSFVDRGYGYTF
.	TRBV5-1	.	TRBJ2-7	TGCGCCAGCAGCTTGGGGAAAGGGATCGGGGAGCAGTACTTC	CASSLGKGIGEQYF
.	TRBV6-6	.	TRBJ2-2	TGTGCCAGCAAAAGGTTCGATCCCAACACCGGGGAGCTGTTTTTT	CASKRFDPNTGELFF
.	TRBV7-6	.	TRBJ2-2	TGTGCCAGCAGCGGCTGGCAGGCCGGGGAGCTGTTTTTT	CASSGWQAGELFF
.	TRBV14	.	TRBJ2-1	TGTGCCAGCAGCCAAGTAAGGACAGCGGAGCAGTTCTTC	CASSQVRTAEQFF